The rows below give T cell receptor beta chains drawn from one sample of a study of blood T cell repertoires in COVID-19. TCRdb's table, derived via immunoSEQ multiplex PCR, lists solely in-frame clones and lacks some. Of 200,000 to 250,000 clones in the sample, 75% to 85% were seen once. The specimen sequenced was peripheral blood. These receptor sequences come from a man between 45 and 60 years old with active or convalescent COVID-19. Both conserved end residues are part of each CDR3. Each record gives: V gene, J gene, clone size, D gene, CDR3 DNA, CDR3 protein. The D gene is left open where the match is weak. For some rows the clone size is stated as once, few or many, or as a class when expanded; others skip it.

v_gene: TRBV6-6
j_gene: TRBJ2-5
abundance: .
d_gene: TRBD1
CDR3nt: TGTGCCAGCAGTAAGCCGACAGGGGGCGCTGGGGAGACCCAGTACTTC
CDR3aa: CASSKPTGGAGETQYF

v_gene: TRBV15
j_gene: TRBJ1-2
abundance: .
d_gene: .
CDR3nt: TGTGCCACCAGCAGAGAGGGCAGGGAATTTTCTGGCTACACCTTC
CDR3aa: CATSREGREFSGYTF

v_gene: TRBV4-1
j_gene: TRBJ2-1
abundance: .
d_gene: .
CDR3nt: TGCGCCAGCAGCCAAGAAGCCCGTAGTCAGGGTGAGCAGTTCTTC
CDR3aa: CASSQEARSQGEQFF

v_gene: TRBV10-3
j_gene: TRBJ1-2
abundance: .
d_gene: .
CDR3nt: TGTGCCATCAATAAAGGGTGGGAGTATGGCTACACCTTC
CDR3aa: CAINKGWEYGYTF

v_gene: TRBV7-8
j_gene: TRBJ2-1
abundance: .
d_gene: .
CDR3nt: TGTGCCAGCCAAGCGGGCCCCTCCTACAATGAGCAGTTCTTC
CDR3aa: CASQAGPSYNEQFF

v_gene: TRBV18
j_gene: TRBJ2-3
abundance: .
d_gene: TRBD2
CDR3nt: TGTGCCAGCTCACCGTGGACCCCGGGACTAGCGGAGCTGCAGTATTTT
CDR3aa: CASSPWTPGLAELQYF

v_gene: TRBV5-1
j_gene: TRBJ2-3
abundance: .
d_gene: .
CDR3nt: TGCGCCAGCAGCTTGGTAGGGGGGGCTAGCACAGATACGCAGTATTTT
CDR3aa: CASSLVGGASTDTQYF

v_gene: TRBV7-9
j_gene: TRBJ1-5
abundance: .
d_gene: TRBD1
CDR3nt: TGTGCCAGCAGCTTAAAGGGGGCCGGCAATCAGCCCCAGCATTTT
CDR3aa: CASSLKGAGNQPQHF

v_gene: TRBV7-9
j_gene: TRBJ1-6
abundance: .
d_gene: .
CDR3nt: TGTGCCAGCAACCCGGGCAGGGTGCATAATTCACCCCTCCACTTT
CDR3aa: CASNPGRVHNSPLHF

v_gene: TRBV10-2
j_gene: TRBJ2-2
abundance: .
d_gene: TRBD2
CDR3nt: TGCGCCAGCAGTGCCCTCGGACTAGCGGAAAACACCGGGGAGCTGTTTTTT
CDR3aa: CASSALGLAENTGELFF

v_gene: TRBV7-8
j_gene: TRBJ2-7
abundance: .
d_gene: .
CDR3nt: TGTGCCAGCAGCTTAGGGCACTCCTACGAGCAGTACTTC
CDR3aa: CASSLGHSYEQYF

v_gene: TRBV11-2
j_gene: TRBJ1-1
abundance: .
d_gene: TRBD1
CDR3nt: TGTGCCAGCAGCTTAGTTACAGCAGGGGGCCCGCGTACTGAAGCTTTCTTT
CDR3aa: CASSLVTAGGPRTEAFF

v_gene: TRBV18
j_gene: TRBJ1-2
abundance: .
d_gene: TRBD1
CDR3nt: TGTGCCAGCTCACCCCCCGGGACAGGGCTGTCGAGTGGCTACACCTTC
CDR3aa: CASSPPGTGLSSGYTF

v_gene: TRBV3-1/TRBV3-2
j_gene: TRBJ2-7
abundance: .
d_gene: TRBD2
CDR3nt: TGTGCCAGCAGCAATCTAGCGGGAGGTTATTACGAGCAGTACTTC
CDR3aa: CASSNLAGGYYEQYF

v_gene: TRBV9
j_gene: TRBJ1-5
abundance: .
d_gene: TRBD1
CDR3nt: TGTGCCAGCAGCCCACGGACAGGGATGGGGCCCAGGCAGCCCCAGCATTTT
CDR3aa: CASSPRTGMGPRQPQHF

v_gene: TRBV5-4
j_gene: TRBJ2-1
abundance: .
d_gene: TRBD2
CDR3nt: TGTGCCAGCAGTGAGGGACTAGCGAATTACAATGAGCAGTTCTTC
CDR3aa: CASSEGLANYNEQFF

v_gene: TRBV18
j_gene: TRBJ2-1
abundance: .
d_gene: .
CDR3nt: TGTGCCAGCTCACCCGGACAGAACAATGAGCAGTTCTTC
CDR3aa: CASSPGQNNEQFF

v_gene: TRBV7-9
j_gene: TRBJ2-2
abundance: .
d_gene: .
CDR3nt: TGTGCCAGCAGCTTAGCGGTACAGCCGAACACCGGGGAGCTGTTTTTT
CDR3aa: CASSLAVQPNTGELFF

v_gene: TRBV3-1/TRBV3-2
j_gene: TRBJ2-7
abundance: .
d_gene: .
CDR3nt: TGTGCCAGCAGCCAAGTGGCAGGCCCGTCCTACGAGCAGTACTTC
CDR3aa: CASSQVAGPSYEQYF

v_gene: TRBV27
j_gene: TRBJ2-2
abundance: .
d_gene: TRBD1
CDR3nt: TGTGCCAGCAGGAAACTAGGACAGGGAGCGAGCGGGGAGCTGTTTTTT
CDR3aa: CASRKLGQGASGELFF

v_gene: TRBV7-8
j_gene: TRBJ2-3
abundance: .
d_gene: .
CDR3nt: TGTGCCAGCAGCCCCCGCCCTGGGTGGGCCCGAGGGGATACGCAGTATTTT
CDR3aa: CASSPRPGWARGDTQYF

v_gene: TRBV9
j_gene: TRBJ2-3
abundance: once
d_gene: TRBD1
CDR3nt: TGTGCCAGCAGCTCCCGGGGACCGGGACAGGGTCCAGATACGCAGTATTTT
CDR3aa: CASSSRGPGQGPDTQYF

v_gene: TRBV24-1
j_gene: TRBJ1-1
abundance: .
d_gene: .
CDR3nt: TGTGCCACCCAGCGAGGGAACACTGAAGCTTTCTTT
CDR3aa: CATQRGNTEAFF

v_gene: TRBV5-1
j_gene: TRBJ1-3
abundance: .
d_gene: .
CDR3nt: TGCGCCAGCAGCTTGTTACAGGGATCTGGAAACACCATATATTTT
CDR3aa: CASSLLQGSGNTIYF

v_gene: TRBV6-5
j_gene: TRBJ1-1
abundance: .
d_gene: .
CDR3nt: TGTGCCAGCAGTTCAATTGGGGGGGGGTACACTGAAGCTTTCTTT
CDR3aa: CASSSIGGGYTEAFF

v_gene: TRBV4-3
j_gene: TRBJ2-1
abundance: .
d_gene: TRBD2
CDR3nt: TGCGCCAGCAGCCAATTGGCCGGGACTAGAGGGGATGAGCAGTTCTTC
CDR3aa: CASSQLAGTRGDEQFF

v_gene: TRBV5-1
j_gene: TRBJ1-2
abundance: few
d_gene: TRBD1
CDR3nt: TGCGCCAGCAGCACCAAAGGACAGGGGAATGGCTACACCTTC
CDR3aa: CASSTKGQGNGYTF

v_gene: TRBV21-1
j_gene: TRBJ2-5
abundance: .
d_gene: .
CDR3nt: TGTGCCAGCAGCAAACGCCCCCACAGGGCCCCCGGAGAAGAGACCCAGTACTTC
CDR3aa: CASSKRPHRAPGEETQYF

v_gene: TRBV25-1
j_gene: TRBJ2-5
abundance: once
d_gene: TRBD1
CDR3nt: TGTGCCAGCAGTAGCCAGACAGGGGGGGAGACCCAGTACTTC
CDR3aa: CASSSQTGGETQYF

v_gene: TRBV9
j_gene: TRBJ2-1
abundance: few
d_gene: .
CDR3nt: TGTGCCAGCAGCTCCTTTAGCGGAGGGTACAATGAGCAGTTCTTC
CDR3aa: CASSSFSGGYNEQFF

v_gene: TRBV11-2
j_gene: TRBJ1-2
abundance: .
d_gene: TRBD1
CDR3nt: TGTGCCAGCAGCTTAGACCCACAGGGGAACTATGGCTACACCTTC
CDR3aa: CASSLDPQGNYGYTF

v_gene: TRBV24-1
j_gene: TRBJ2-1
abundance: .
d_gene: TRBD1
CDR3nt: TGTGCCACCAGTGATCCGGGACAGGGTGGGAATGAGCAGTTCTTC
CDR3aa: CATSDPGQGGNEQFF

v_gene: TRBV5-5
j_gene: TRBJ1-5
abundance: .
d_gene: .
CDR3nt: TGTGCCAGCAGCTTCGGGGGCGGGAGTCAGCCCCAGCATTTT
CDR3aa: CASSFGGGSQPQHF

v_gene: TRBV7-6
j_gene: TRBJ2-5
abundance: .
d_gene: .
CDR3nt: TGTGCCAGCAGTAGCGCCCGAAGAGGCCAAGAGACCCAGTACTTC
CDR3aa: CASSSARRGQETQYF

v_gene: TRBV7-2
j_gene: TRBJ2-1
abundance: .
d_gene: .
CDR3nt: TGTGCCAGCAGCTTAGCTAGCGATTACAATGAGCAGTTCTTC
CDR3aa: CASSLASDYNEQFF

v_gene: TRBV29-1
j_gene: TRBJ2-1
abundance: few
d_gene: TRBD2
CDR3nt: TGCAGCGCTGGTGGGACTAGCGCTTACAATGAGCAGTTCTTC
CDR3aa: CSAGGTSAYNEQFF

v_gene: TRBV27
j_gene: TRBJ1-2
abundance: .
d_gene: .
CDR3nt: TGTGCCAGCAGCCCCGGCGGCCGGTATGGCTACACCTTC
CDR3aa: CASSPGGRYGYTF

v_gene: TRBV9
j_gene: TRBJ1-5
abundance: .
d_gene: .
CDR3nt: TGTGCCAGCAGCCTGGGGGGGTATCAGCCCCAGCATTTT
CDR3aa: CASSLGGYQPQHF

v_gene: TRBV18
j_gene: TRBJ2-7
abundance: .
d_gene: .
CDR3nt: TGTGCCAGCTCAAAGACAGAGTCCTACGAGCAGTACTTC
CDR3aa: CASSKTESYEQYF

v_gene: TRBV28
j_gene: TRBJ2-3
abundance: .
d_gene: TRBD2
CDR3nt: TGTGCCAGCCTTATGCGGGGGACTAGCACAGATACGCAGTATTTT
CDR3aa: CASLMRGTSTDTQYF

v_gene: TRBV15
j_gene: TRBJ2-1
abundance: .
d_gene: .
CDR3nt: TGTGCCACCAGCAGAGAGAGGTACAATGAGCAGTTCTTC
CDR3aa: CATSRERYNEQFF

v_gene: TRBV6-5
j_gene: TRBJ2-1
abundance: .
d_gene: TRBD2
CDR3nt: TGTGCCAGCAGCCCCGGACTAGCGGGGTACAATGAGCAGTTCTTC
CDR3aa: CASSPGLAGYNEQFF

v_gene: TRBV6-6
j_gene: TRBJ1-1
abundance: once
d_gene: .
CDR3nt: TGTGCCAGCACGGGTGGGGGGGATGTAGAGGCTTTCTTT
CDR3aa: CASTGGGDVEAFF

v_gene: TRBV19
j_gene: TRBJ1-6
abundance: .
d_gene: .
CDR3nt: TGTGCCAGTAGTATGGAGGCAGGGGTTGAACCCCTCCACTTT
CDR3aa: CASSMEAGVEPLHF

v_gene: TRBV4-2
j_gene: TRBJ2-1
abundance: few
d_gene: TRBD1
CDR3nt: TGTGCCAGCAGCCAAAGACAGGGGCATTACAATGAGCAGTTCTTC
CDR3aa: CASSQRQGHYNEQFF

v_gene: TRBV7-2
j_gene: TRBJ1-5
abundance: few
d_gene: .
CDR3nt: TGTGCCAGCAGCTTATCAGACAGTCAGCCCCAGCATTTT
CDR3aa: CASSLSDSQPQHF

v_gene: TRBV18
j_gene: TRBJ1-1
abundance: .
d_gene: TRBD1
CDR3nt: TGTGCCAGCTCACTCGACAGGGGAACCTTTAGTGAAGCTTTCTTT
CDR3aa: CASSLDRGTFSEAFF

v_gene: TRBV7-8
j_gene: TRBJ2-1
abundance: .
d_gene: .
CDR3nt: TGTGCCAGCAGCTTAGCGGAGTACAATGAGCAGTTCTTC
CDR3aa: CASSLAEYNEQFF

v_gene: TRBV28
j_gene: TRBJ1-6
abundance: .
d_gene: .
CDR3nt: TGTGCCTGCCACGGTACCTATAATTCACCCCTCCACTTT
CDR3aa: CACHGTYNSPLHF

v_gene: TRBV20-1
j_gene: TRBJ2-2
abundance: .
d_gene: TRBD1
CDR3nt: TGCAGTGCTAGTAGGGACAGGGGCACCGGGGAGCTGTTTTTT
CDR3aa: CSASRDRGTGELFF

v_gene: TRBV27
j_gene: TRBJ1-1
abundance: .
d_gene: .
CDR3nt: TGTGCCAGCAGTAAATACATGAACACTGAAGCTTTCTTT
CDR3aa: CASSKYMNTEAFF

v_gene: TRBV2
j_gene: TRBJ2-7
abundance: .
d_gene: .
CDR3nt: TGTGCCAGCAGTGAAGCTACGGGGGAGCAGTACTTC
CDR3aa: CASSEATGEQYF

v_gene: TRBV5-1
j_gene: TRBJ2-7
abundance: .
d_gene: TRBD2
CDR3nt: TGCGCCAGCAGCTGGGGACTAGCGGGAGGAGGGCAGTACTTC
CDR3aa: CASSWGLAGGGQYF

v_gene: TRBV7-2
j_gene: TRBJ2-5
abundance: .
d_gene: TRBD1
CDR3nt: TGTGCCAGCAGAGAGCAGGGGGTCGGGACCCAGTACTTC
CDR3aa: CASREQGVGTQYF

v_gene: TRBV7-9
j_gene: TRBJ1-3
abundance: .
d_gene: .
CDR3nt: TGTGCCAGCAGCTTAGTTGGCGGATCTGGAAACACCATATATTTT
CDR3aa: CASSLVGGSGNTIYF

v_gene: TRBV7-2
j_gene: TRBJ1-3
abundance: few
d_gene: .
CDR3nt: TGTGCCAGCAGCCCCGACTCGGCTGGAAACACCATATATTTT
CDR3aa: CASSPDSAGNTIYF

v_gene: TRBV30
j_gene: TRBJ2-2
abundance: .
d_gene: TRBD1
CDR3nt: TGTGCCTGGAGCCTACAGGGGGCTAACGGGGAGCTGTTTTTT
CDR3aa: CAWSLQGANGELFF

v_gene: TRBV4-1
j_gene: TRBJ1-4
abundance: .
d_gene: TRBD1
CDR3nt: TGCGCCAGCAGCGCCGGGACAGGGTACTTTAATGAAAAACTGTTTTTT
CDR3aa: CASSAGTGYFNEKLFF